Given below is one T cell receptor (beta chain) in context. Its antigen is unidentified. This sample was included in a study of cytomegalovirus exposure and HLA in healthy donors. Study-level findings and limits: Later analysis demonstrated an association between a missense DCLRE1C variant and TCR beta V- and J-gene trimming. Specific recognition of CMV antigens was confirmed in vitro for a few chains (all CMV-associated).

Trimming left V 7 bases short and J 7 bases short, with 22 bases between. Germline CDR1 and CDR2: LNHDA and SQIVND (reference sequence). The CDR3 covers 16 residues. Primers for the PCR totalled 60 Vbeta and 13 Jbeta. Sequencing used immunoSEQ multiplex PCR; TCRdb keeps in-frame clones, though not all of them. The sample consists of approximately 150,000 clones, 75% to 90% of them appearing once. The chain uses TRBV19 and TRBJ2-2, with a weak D call TRBD2 (7 bases). This receptor was obtained from a man aged 40-49 years in good health and CMV-seronegative. Material: PBMCs. CDR3 DNA: TGTGCCAGTACCCCCGGAGGCGGGGGCCCATACGGGGAGCTGTTTTTT. Its protein product is CASTPGGGGPYGELFF.